Listed below are T cell receptor beta chains from one sample, sequenced in a study of human T cells and chemical hapten exposure. TCRdb reprocessed the RACE reads with MiXCR, giving one entry per CDR3 protein. The sample lists about 45,000 distinct CDR3 sequences, roughly 4.2% occurring once. Sequencing was carried out using whole blood. The receptors derive from a human donor in good health. Some clones in this sample may be carry-over from other donors' samples. The CDR3 runs from the conserved cysteine through the conserved F or W. Fields, in order: V gene, J gene, D gene, clone size, CDR3 DNA, CDR3 protein. A D gene is named only where the DNA matches it firmly. Size values are once, few and many counts, or a class for expanded clones, and some rows have none.

>TRBV28|TRBJ2-5|TRBD2|few
TGTGCCAGCAGTGCCTGGACTAGCGGGAGGGGAGAGACCCAGTACTTC
CASSAWTSGRGETQYF
>TRBV20-1|TRBJ2-3|-|few
TGCAGTGCTAGAGATGAAGCTTGGACGGACCGACGCACAGATACGCAGTATTTT
CSARDEAWTDRRTDTQYF
>TRBV4-1|TRBJ2-1|TRBD2|many
TGCGCCAGCAGCTCCCGCCTAGCGGGAGGGCCCTTAAACAATGAGCAGTTCTTC
CASSSRLAGGPLNNEQFF
>TRBV5-6|TRBJ1-5|-|-
TGTGCCAGCAGCTTGGGACAGATTCATCAGCCCCAGCATTTT
CASSLGQIHQPQHF
>TRBV7-9|TRBJ1-4|-|-
TGTGCCAGCAGCATCCGGGCGGGGACTGGTGAAAAACTGTTTTTT
CASSIRAGTGEKLFF
>TRBV5-8|TRBJ2-2|-|many
TGTGCCAGCAGCCCCATAGTGCATAAAGCCGGGGAGCTGTTTTTT
CASSPIVHKAGELFF
>TRBV9|TRBJ2-2|-|many
TGTGCCAGCAGCTACCTACTTGCTCCAACCGGGGAGCTGTTTTTT
CASSYLLAPTGELFF
>TRBV6-1|TRBJ2-1|-|many
TGTGCCAACAGCCAGACCCATTATGGGTATGAGCAGTTCTTC
CANSQTHYGYEQFF
>TRBV2|TRBJ2-2|TRBD1|many
TGTGCCAGCAAGGGGACAGTAGTCACCGGGGAGCTGTTTTTT
CASKGTVVTGELFF
>TRBV6-2/TRBV6-3|TRBJ1-2|TRBD1|-
TGTGCCAGCAGAGCAGATAACAGGGGATCCTATGGCTACACCTTC
CASRADNRGSYGYTF
>TRBV14|TRBJ2-7|TRBD1|-
TGTGCCAGCTCCTTGACAGGGGGCGAACCCCTCACCTACGAGCAGTACTTC
CASSLTGGEPLTYEQYF
>TRBV4-1|TRBJ2-5|-|many
TGCGCCAGCAGCCAAGCCCCGTCGCGGAGACAAGAGACCCAGTACTTC
CASSQAPSRRQETQYF
>TRBV6-5|TRBJ2-1|-|few
TGTGCCAGCAGTGCCCTAGGGGCGGGAATTTACAATGAGCAGTTCTTC
CASSALGAGIYNEQFF
>TRBV28|TRBJ1-1|-|few
TGTGCCAGCAGTTTCGGCCCCAACACTGAAGCTTTCTTT
CASSFGPNTEAFF
>TRBV4-1|TRBJ2-3|-|many
TGCGCCAGCAGCCTGGCCCTTGGCAGTAGCACAGATACGCAGTATTTT
CASSLALGSSTDTQYF
>TRBV6-6|TRBJ2-1|-|many
TGTGCCAGCAGATTAAGCGGAGCTTACAATGAGCAGTTCTTC
CASRLSGAYNEQFF
>TRBV10-3|TRBJ2-7|-|few
TGTGCCATCAGTGAGGAAGGCTACGAGCAGTACTTC
CAISEEGYEQYF
>TRBV5-1|TRBJ1-1|TRBD1|many
TGCGCCAGCAGCTCGGGACAGGGGTATACTGAAGCTTTCTTT
CASSSGQGYTEAFF
>TRBV12-3/TRBV12-4|TRBJ2-7|TRBD2|-
TGTGCCAGCAGCTTAGCGGGGCCCTCCTACGAGCAGTACTTC
CASSLAGPSYEQYF
>TRBV29-1|TRBJ1-2|-|many
TGCAGCGTTGAATATGTGGGAAGGAGTGGCTACACCTTC
CSVEYVGRSGYTF
>TRBV28|TRBJ2-7|TRBD2|many
TGTGCCAGCAGTTCCCCCCTATGGGCGGGAGCCTACGAGCAGTACTTC
CASSSPLWAGAYEQYF
>TRBV29-1|TRBJ1-1|-|many
TGCAGCGTTGCATGGGGAGGCGCTGAAGCTTTCTTT
CSVAWGGAEAFF
>TRBV5-1|TRBJ2-1|-|many
TGCGCCAGCAGCTTGCGGGGGACCTACAATGAGCAGTTCTTC
CASSLRGTYNEQFF
>TRBV29-1|TRBJ2-5|-|many
TGCAGCGTTGAACAGGGAGCCCAAGAGACCCAGTACTTC
CSVEQGAQETQYF
>TRBV3-1|TRBJ2-2|-|many
TGTGCCAGCAGCCAACTGCCCGAGGGCGGGGAGCTGTTTTTT
CASSQLPEGGELFF
>TRBV5-1|TRBJ2-1|-|many
TGCGCCAGCAGCTTGGGACCATCGGGTTCAAGCTCCTACAATGAGCAGTTCTTC
CASSLGPSGSSSYNEQFF